Below are 3 T cell receptor beta chains sequenced from a single sample in a study of control samples from healthy donors and cancer patients. Sequenced by immunoSEQ multiplex PCR; TCRdb stores in-frame clones only, minus some. Of more than 65,000 clones listed, approximately 86% are singletons. Sequencing was carried out using blood. The receptors here all came from a man aged 55 to 69 in good health.

This clone was seen a few times. The DNA of the CDR3 is TGTGCCAGCAGCCGCCGGACTAGCGGCATCCCTAGCACAGATACGCAGTATTTT. It codes for CASSRRTSGIPSTDTQYF. The rearrangement joins TRBV3-1 (or the pseudogene TRBV3-2) to TRBJ2-3; 10 positions agree with TRBD2. CDR1 and CDR2 (germline): LGHDT, YNNKEL (reference sequence). The junction had 10 bases not matched to a gene; V was cut back by 4 bases and J by 0 bases. CDR3 size: 18 residues.

This clone has just one count. The V gene is TRBV23-1, the J gene TRBJ2-6, with 8 nucleotides matching TRBD2. TRBV23-1 is an open reading frame, and its role is uncertain. The trim removed 10 bases at V and 1 base at J, leaving 9 bases unmatched. CDR3 size: 16 residues. The DNA of the CDR3 is TGCGCCACCCCGGAGCGGGAGAATTCTGGGGCCAACGTCCTGACTTTC. It translates to CATPERENSGANVLTF.

In this sample, this clone turned up once. The chain has TRBV21-1 and TRBJ2-1; the DNA was not compared with TRBD1, the D call given in the table. TRBV21-1 is shown as a pseudogene. The CDR3 totals 16 residues. The CDR3 region has the DNA TGTGCCAGCAGCAACATGGGCAGGATTCTCTACAATGAGCAGTTCTTC. As protein: CASSNMGRILYNEQFF.